Listed below are T cell receptor beta chains from one sample, sequenced in a study of PD-1 blockade in mismatch repair-deficient tumors. Produced via immunoSEQ multiplex PCR; TCRdb's table is partial and in-frame only. Of around 100,000 clones listed, around 80% are singletons. The material was peripheral blood, obtained approximately 64 weeks after starting pembrolizumab. These receptors originate from an adult with mismatch repair-deficient cancer. The CDR3 runs from the conserved cysteine through the conserved F or W. A D gene is named only where the DNA matches it firmly. Where a row states a size, it is once, few, many or the class of an expanded clone; other rows omit it.

J: TRBJ1-5; D: .; V: TRBV19; size: few; DNA: TGTGCCAGTAGTATAGGGATACCTGGCAATCAGCCCCAGCATTTT; CDR3: CASSIGIPGNQPQHF
J: TRBJ1-1; D: .; V: TRBV5-1; size: .; DNA: TGCGCCAGCAGCCCATTATACACCGACAGCCGGGAAGCTTTCTTT; CDR3: CASSPLYTDSREAFF
J: TRBJ2-3; D: .; V: TRBV29-1; size: .; DNA: TGCAGCGTTGAAACCCGGGACAGCACAGATACGCAGTATTTT; CDR3: CSVETRDSTDTQYF
J: TRBJ2-1; D: TRBD2; V: TRBV19; size: .; DNA: TGTGCCAGTAGTATAGGGGGACTAGTAGTTGAGCAGTTCTTC; CDR3: CASSIGGLVVEQFF
J: TRBJ2-1; D: .; V: TRBV7-9; size: once; DNA: TGTGCCAGCACCACTCAAGGGAATGAGCAGTTCTTC; CDR3: CASTTQGNEQFF
J: TRBJ2-5; D: .; V: TRBV9; size: .; DNA: TGTGCCAGCAGCGTAGAGGTAGGGATTCAAGAGACCCAGTACTTC; CDR3: CASSVEVGIQETQYF
J: TRBJ2-7; D: .; V: TRBV29-1; size: .; DNA: TGCAGCGTGGTGGGCAGGTCCTCCTACGAGCAGTACTTC; CDR3: CSVVGRSSYEQYF
J: TRBJ1-1; D: .; V: TRBV7-3; size: .; DNA: TGTGCCAGCTTTTCAGGGGCCGCTACTGAAGCTTTCTTT; CDR3: CASFSGAATEAFF
J: TRBJ2-7; D: TRBD2; V: TRBV27; size: .; DNA: TGTGCCAGCAGCCCGACTAGCGGGGTCTACGAGCAGTACTTC; CDR3: CASSPTSGVYEQYF
J: TRBJ1-2; D: .; V: TRBV9; size: .; DNA: TGTGCCAGCAGCACCGGACAGCGCTATGGCTACACCTTC; CDR3: CASSTGQRYGYTF
J: TRBJ1-4; D: TRBD1; V: TRBV19; size: few; DNA: TGTGCCAGTAGTATGGTATCCGACAGGGTTACTGAAAAACTGTTTTTT; CDR3: CASSMVSDRVTEKLFF
J: TRBJ2-7; D: .; V: TRBV11-3; size: .; DNA: TGTGCCAGCAGCTTATTTCCGGAACCTTCCTACGAGCAGTACTTC; CDR3: CASSLFPEPSYEQYF
J: TRBJ1-1; D: .; V: TRBV7-3; size: .; DNA: TGTGCCAGCATCCGTGGGCAGGGGCGCCCTTGGAACACTGAAGCTTTCTTT; CDR3: CASIRGQGRPWNTEAFF
J: TRBJ1-3; D: .; V: TRBV4-1; size: .; DNA: TGCGCCAGCAGCCAAGGTGCGGGGCTCTCCCTTGGAAACACCATATATTTT; CDR3: CASSQGAGLSLGNTIYF
J: TRBJ1-5; D: .; V: TRBV10-2; size: few; DNA: TGCGCCAGCAGTGTCAGTCAATTCAATCAGCCCCAGCATTTT; CDR3: CASSVSQFNQPQHF
J: TRBJ1-4; D: .; V: TRBV5-8; size: .; DNA: TGTGCCAGCAGCTTGAATGAAAAACTGTTTTTT; CDR3: CASSLNEKLFF
J: TRBJ2-3; D: TRBD2; V: TRBV6-1; size: .; DNA: TGTGCCAGCAGTGAAATTAGCGGGAGGGCCATCCTTAACCCAGATACGCAGTATTTT; CDR3: CASSEISGRAILNPDTQYF
J: TRBJ1-2; D: .; V: TRBV5-1; size: .; DNA: TGCGCCAGCAGTTACGACACGAACTATGGCTACACCTTC; CDR3: CASSYDTNYGYTF
J: TRBJ2-7; D: TRBD2; V: TRBV7-7; size: .; DNA: TGTGCTAGCAGCCGACTAGCGGGAACCTACGAGCAGTACTTC; CDR3: CASSRLAGTYEQYF
J: TRBJ2-7; D: TRBD2; V: TRBV5-1; size: .; DNA: TGCGCCAGCAGCTCTGGGACTAGCCGAAGTACCTACGAGCAGTACTTC; CDR3: CASSSGTSRSTYEQYF
J: TRBJ2-2; D: .; V: TRBV7-7; size: .; DNA: TGTGCTAGCAGCTCCTTTGGTAAAGGCGGGGAGCTGTTTTTT; CDR3: CASSSFGKGGELFF
J: TRBJ2-7; D: TRBD1; V: TRBV4-2; size: .; DNA: TGTGCCAGCAGCCACCGGGACAGTCCAGGAGAGCAGTACTTC; CDR3: CASSHRDSPGEQYF
J: TRBJ2-7; D: .; V: TRBV10-2; size: .; DNA: TGCGCCAGCAGCCGACCTTTTTACGAGCAGTACTTC; CDR3: CASSRPFYEQYF
J: TRBJ2-7; D: .; V: TRBV7-9; size: few; DNA: TGTGCCAGCAGCTTAGTTGGGGCCACAACAATCCACGAGCAGTACTTC; CDR3: CASSLVGATTIHEQYF
J: TRBJ2-6; D: .; V: TRBV9; size: once; DNA: TGTGCCAGCAGCGTAGAGTACTCCGGGGCCAACGTCCTGACTTTC; CDR3: CASSVEYSGANVLTF